The TCR beta chain under discussion was sequenced for a study of beta chain features in type 1 diabetes. Once sorted, every population was more than 95% pure. This clone was seen a handful of times. The authors reverse transcribed all of the isolated RNA, so sequencing captured expressed TCRB transcripts. An average roughly 3.6 million reads came from naive, central memory and regulatory T cell samples. Method: immunoSEQ multiplex PCR; TCRdb's copy keeps in-frame clones and lacks some. The sample shows over 700,000 clones, roughly a sixth of them seen only once. V dropped 0 bases and J dropped 2 bases, with 11 bases sitting between them. CDR1 is SGHRS and CDR2 is YFSETQ in the germline V gene. The CDR3 consists of 16 residues.

The origin of this receptor is a woman younger than 35 in good health. Sequencing was performed on naive CD4+ T cells from blood. The chain is built from TRBV5-1 and TRBJ2-2; a possible D gene is TRBD1 (5 bases). CDR3 sequence reads: CASSLVPGSNTGELFF. The CDR3 coding sequence is TGCGCCAGCAGCTTGGTTCCAGGGTCTAACACCGGGGAGCTGTTTTTT.